Below, 27 T cell receptor beta chains from the same sample are listed, as sequenced in a study of naive and memory T cell subsets. Two oligonucleotides, mixed equimolar, formed the beta constant-region primer covering TRBC1 and TRBC2. TCRdb redid the calling of the UMI-ligation and nested PCR reads with MiXCR, one entry per CDR3 protein. The sample consists of some 87,000 distinct CDR3 sequences, about 7% of them appearing once. Material for sequencing was central memory CD4+ T cells from blood. These receptors came from a human donor in good health.

This clonotype was recorded many times. J is TRBJ1-6 and V is TRBV12-3 or TRBV12-4, with D unresolved. The CDR3 runs 13 residues. Trimming removed 5 bases from V and 10 bases from J, with 12 bases in between. The CDR3 nucleotides read TGTGCCAGCAGTCGCGGGGAAGCCTCACCCCTCCACTTT. Protein product: CASSRGEASPLHF.

The rearrangement links TRBV28 to TRBJ2-7; TRBD2 is a possible D gene (5 bases). This CDR3 is built from 14 residues. Germline V CDR1 and CDR2: MDHEN, SYDVKM. Trimming took 6 bases from V and 6 from J, leaving 18 bases between them. This chain's CDR3 is CASSLPRSGVEQYF. The DNA for the CDR3 is TGTGCCAGCAGCCTACCTCGGTCCGGGGTCGAGCAGTACTTC.

The chain joins TRBV7-2 to TRBJ2-1; D remains unclear. This CDR3 comprises 15 residues. Between the trimmed V and J ends, which lost 5 bases and 2 bases, there was a span of 13 bases. Germline lookup yields CDR1 SGHTA and CDR2 FQGNSA. The CDR3 loop is CASSLTRITYNEQFF. The CDR3 DNA reads TGTGCCAGCAGCCTAACGAGGATCACCTACAATGAGCAGTTCTTC.

This clonotype was seen many times. This CDR3 reads CSARVGFAVEDEKLFF. The CDR3 DNA reads TGCAGTGCTAGAGTAGGTTTTGCAGTAGAGGATGAAAAACTGTTTTTT. V is TRBV20-1 and J is TRBJ1-4; D unresolved. The CDR3 runs 16 residues. Trimming left V 1 base short and J 6 bases short, with 18 bases between. Germline V gene lookup returns CDR1 DFQATT and CDR2 SNEGSKA (reference sequence).

This clonotype was seen repeatedly, ten times or more. The genes are TRBV7-2 and TRBJ2-7, with D tentatively TRBD2 (5 bases). The CDR3 runs to 14 residues. In germline, CDR1 is SGHTA, CDR2 FQGNSA. Between the trimmed V and J ends, which lost 5 bases and 6 bases, there was a span of 17 bases. Written as DNA, the CDR3 is TGTGCCAGCAGCCTAGGTAGTCTAGCTATCGAGCAGTACTTC. Protein: CASSLGSLAIEQYF.

This clonotype was counted many times. The V call is TRBV6-1, the J call TRBJ1-5; D possibly corresponds to TRBD1 (6 bases). In germline, CDR1 is MNHNS, CDR2 SASEGT. V lost 6 bases and J 3 bases, leaving 9 bases between the germline ends. The CDR3 contains 13 residues. This chain's CDR3 is CASRGQPNQPQHF. The DNA for the CDR3 is TGTGCCAGCAGAGGACAGCCCAATCAGCCCCAGCATTTT.

V gene TRBV12-3 or TRBV12-4 combines with J gene TRBJ2-5, with D perhaps matching TRBD2 (7 bases). V lost 3 bases to trimming and J lost 3 bases, with 17 bases between them. This CDR3 has 16 amino acids. The CDR3 loop is CASSFRRGAGKETQYF. The CDR3 DNA follows: TGTGCCAGCAGTTTCCGCCGGGGGGCAGGGAAAGAGACCCAGTACTTC.

Ten or more counts support this clonotype. The chain is built from TRBV12-3 or TRBV12-4 and TRBJ1-2, with D possibly matching TRBD1 (5 bases). The CDR3 has 14 residues. Trimming stripped 6 bases from V and 0 bases from J, with 11 bases between. The CDR3 DNA sequence: TGTGCCAGCAGAACCGCGACAGCTAACTATGGCTACACCTTC. This encodes CASRTATANYGYTF.

Many counts were recorded for this clonotype. The chain joins TRBV29-1 to TRBJ2-7, with 7 bases aligning to TRBD1. Germline trimming cut 5 bases from V and 3 bases from J; bases unmatched to any gene: 4. This CDR3 contains 12 residues. Germline-derived CDR1 and CDR2 are SQVTM and ANQGSEA. Here the CDR3 reads CSVTGASYEQYF. The DNA for the CDR3 is TGCAGCGTTACAGGGGCCAGCTACGAGCAGTACTTC.

As to this clonotype: Compared with germline, one end of the junction differs, possibly owing to a read error. The chain combines TRBV7-9 with TRBJ1-3; D remains unclear. Germline assignment: CDR1 SEHNR and CDR2 FQNEAQ (reference sequence). This CDR3 is built from 14 residues. This CDR3 is CASGWSRSGNTLYF. The CDR3 bases are TGTGCCAGCGGTTGGAGCCGCTCTGGAAACACCTTATATTTT.

This clonotype was picked up many times. This chain uses TRBV28 with TRBJ2-3; D might be TRBD2 (6 bases). This CDR3 region has 16 residues. Germline V gives CDR1 MDHEN, CDR2 SYDVKM. Between the trimmed V and J ends, which lost 6 bases and 0 bases, there was a span of 16 bases. The CDR3 DNA sequence: TGTGCCAGCAGAACTAGCCCCGGCTTTAGCACAGATACGCAGTATTTT. It yields the protein CASRTSPGFSTDTQYF.

This clonotype appeared many times. CDR3 nucleotides: TGTGCCAGCAGCCAAGGGGTTTATGATCAGCCCCAGCATTTT. This encodes CASSQGVYDQPQHF. V and J are TRBV7-2 and TRBJ1-5; D is perhaps TRBD1 (5 bases). The CDR3 loop spans 14 amino acids. Looked up from germline, CDR1 is SGHTA and CDR2 is FQGNSA. The germline V and J ends were trimmed by 5 bases and 5 bases, with 13 bases remaining between them.

The J gene is TRBJ2-7, the V gene TRBV7-8; the D is unclear. This CDR3 is 14 amino acids long. V shed 1 base and J shed 0 bases, with 7 bases lying between them. Germline V gives CDR1 SGHVS, CDR2 FQNEAQ. CDR3 nucleotides: TGTGCCAGCAGCTTAGGGCCCCCCTCCTACGAGCAGTACTTC. Translating gives CASSLGPPSYEQYF.

Ten or more counts support this clonotype. The chain uses TRBV10-3 and TRBJ2-1, with 10 bases that match TRBD2. V shed 2 bases, J shed 8 bases, and the junction held 6 bases outside the gene matches. Germline CDR1 ENHRY, CDR2 SYGVKD. CDR3 length: 15 amino acids. The CDR3, as DNA: TGTGCCATCAGTGAGCTTCTAGCGGGAGTCTATGAGCAGTTCTTC. It is translated as CAISELLAGVYEQFF.

The V call is TRBV29-1, the J call TRBJ2-3, with TRBD2 identical over 12 bases. The CDR3 extends over 16 amino acids. The V gene's germline CDR1 is SQVTM and CDR2 ANQGSEA. Trimming removed 4 bases from V and 3 bases from J; junction bases left unmatched: 8. The chain's CDR3 is CSVAWVTSGRTDTQYF. For the CDR3, the DNA is TGCAGCGTTGCTTGGGTGACTAGCGGGAGAACAGATACGCAGTATTTT.

This clonotype was picked up a small number of times. The chain is built from TRBV4-3 and TRBJ2-1; TRBD2 aligns across 8 bases. Looked up from germline, CDR1 is LGHNA and CDR2 is YSLEER. The J segment lost 2 bases and the V segment lost 0 bases, leaving 6 bases of the junction unmatched. This CDR3 spans 17 amino acids. The CDR3 protein is CASSQDWQAGAYNEQFF. Here the CDR3 DNA reads TGCGCCAGCAGCCAAGATTGGCAAGCGGGGGCCTACAATGAGCAGTTCTTC.

This clonotype has ten or more counts. The chain couples TRBV29-1 to TRBJ2-6, with a possible D match to TRBD2 (7 bases). V gave up 2 bases and J gave up 7 bases, with 15 bases separating them. Germline loops: CDR1 SQVTM, CDR2 ANQGSEA. The CDR3 sequence is 15 residues long. This chain's CDR3 is CSVERGTMRANVLTF. The CDR3 nucleotides read TGCAGCGTTGAAAGGGGGACTATGAGAGCCAACGTCCTGACTTTC. Together with reference TRBV29-1 and TRBJ2-6, the CDR3 gives the full variable domain: SAVISQKPSRDICQRGTSLTIQCQVDSQVTMMFWYRQQPGQSLTLIATANQGSEATYESGFVIDKFPISRPNLTFSTLTVSNMSPEDSSIYLCSVERGTMRANVLTFGAGSRLTVL.

This clonotype was picked up many times. The gene calls are TRBV15 and TRBJ1-1; D ambiguous. The CDR3 totals 14 residues. V lost 1 base, J lost 4 bases, and 10 bases lay in between. CDR1 LNHNV and CDR2 YYDKDF come from the germline V gene (reference sequence). The CDR3 bases are TGTGCCACCAGCAGAGCGATCTGGGGCACTGAAGCTTTCTTT. Translating it yields CATSRAIWGTEAFF.

This clonotype was observed at least ten times. The rearrangement joins TRBV5-1 to TRBJ1-1, with D unclear. Trimming cost V 7 bases and J 1 base, with 14 bases left between them. This CDR3 region has 14 residues. Germline assignment: CDR1 SGHRS and CDR2 YFSETQ. The CDR3 coding sequence is TGCGCCAGCGCCGGGGAAGGCCAGAACACTGAAGCTTTCTTT. Its protein is CASAGEGQNTEAFF.

V usage is TRBV2 and J usage is TRBJ1-2; D is uncertain. The CDR3 totals 13 residues. CDR1 SNHLY and CDR2 FYNNEI come from the germline V gene. Between the trimmed V and J ends, which lost 6 bases and 3 bases, there was a span of 11 bases. This CDR3 is CASREGTDYGYTF. CDR3 sequence (DNA): TGTGCCAGCAGGGAGGGTACCGACTATGGCTACACCTTC.

This chain joins TRBV27 and TRBJ2-1, with 7 nucleotides matching TRBD1. Germline loops: CDR1 MNHEY, CDR2 SMNVEV (reference sequence). This CDR3 is 15 amino acids long. Trimming took 7 bases from V and 7 from J; bases not matched to a gene: 13. CDR3 in amino acids: CASKVEDRIGNEQFF. CDR3 sequence (DNA): TGTGCCAGCAAGGTTGAGGACAGGATCGGGAATGAGCAGTTCTTC.

This clonotype was seen many times. This chain links TRBV7-2 with TRBJ2-1; weak D call: TRBD1 (6 bases). This CDR3 has 15 amino acids. V lost 0 bases and J 10 bases, leaving 16 bases between the germline ends. Germline assignment: CDR1 SGHTA and CDR2 FQGNSA. The CDR3 DNA is TGTGCCAGCAGCTTAGCGCACTCCAGGGGCCCCGAGCAGTTCTTC. The encoded protein is CASSLAHSRGPEQFF.

The gene calls are TRBV5-5 and TRBJ2-6, with D unresolved. The length of the CDR3 is 16 residues. The germline V and J ends were trimmed by 3 bases and 0 bases, with 10 bases remaining between them. Per germline, CDR1 SGHKS and CDR2 YYEKEE (reference sequence). CDR3 in amino acids: CASSSNLGSGANVLTF. The CDR3 DNA reads as TGTGCCAGCAGCTCCAATTTGGGCTCTGGGGCCAACGTCCTGACTTTC.

This clonotype was detected ten times or more. This chain connects TRBV5-6 to TRBJ1-4; 8 bases are shared with TRBD1. The V and J ends lost 4 bases and 6 bases, in that order; junction bases with no gene match: 8. Germline V lookup: CDR1 SGHDT, CDR2 YYEEEE. This CDR3 has 15 amino acids. The CDR3 region has the DNA TGTGCCAGCAGCGGCGGCCCGACAGGGGATGAAAAACTGTTTTTT. Its protein is CASSGGPTGDEKLFF.

This clonotype was counted ten times or more. The J gene is TRBJ1-3, the V gene TRBV29-1, with a possible D match to TRBD1 (6 bases). Germline CDR1 and CDR2: SQVTM and ANQGSEA. Trimming shortened V by 6 bases and J by 0 bases, and 15 bases separated the two germline ends. The CDR3 spans 15 residues. CDR3 amino acids: CSVHLRGSSGNTIYF. The CDR3 nucleotides read TGCAGCGTCCACCTGAGGGGGAGCTCTGGAAACACCATATATTTT. Full variable domain (missing parts from reference TRBV29-1 and TRBJ1-3): SAVISQKPSRDICQRGTSLTIQCQVDSQVTMMFWYRQQPGQSLTLIATANQGSEATYESGFVIDKFPISRPNLTFSTLTVSNMSPEDSSIYLCSVHLRGSSGNTIYFGEGSWLTVV.

The table lists this clonotype with many counts. The V and J genes are TRBV10-3 and TRBJ2-7, with 10 bases aligning to TRBD2. The germline gives CDR1 ENHRY, CDR2 SYGVKD. The length of the CDR3 is 17 residues. Germline trimming cut 7 bases from V and 4 bases from J; bases unmatched to any gene: 16. The CDR3 loop reads CAITPRGRLAGEYEQYF. Here the CDR3 DNA reads TGTGCCATCACCCCCAGGGGAAGGCTAGCGGGAGAATACGAGCAGTACTTC.

Many counts were recorded for this clonotype. The chain is built from TRBV11-2 and TRBJ1-2, with a tentative D call TRBD1 (6 bases). Germline V gene data show CDR1 as SGHAT and CDR2 as FQNNGV. The germline V and J ends were trimmed by 4 bases and 4 bases, with 13 bases remaining between them. This CDR3 has 14 residues. Here the CDR3 reads CASSSQQGTYGYTF. In DNA form, the CDR3 reads TGTGCCAGCAGCTCCCAGCAGGGGACCTATGGCTACACCTTC.